This T cell receptor (beta chain) was sequenced for a study of cytomegalovirus exposure and HLA in healthy donors. Study-level findings and limits: Rarity held for most TCR sequences, but there were some public TCRs that occurred in many donors. CMV serostatus was the only immune exposure information that was available. TCR beta sequences reportedly predicted most subjects' HLA-A and HLA-B alleles accurately.

The PCR used 60 Vbeta and 13 Jbeta primers. Clones were read by immunoSEQ multiplex PCR, and TCRdb kept only the in-frame ones, dropping some. The sample lists approximately 140,000 clones; about 75% were seen once. The donors gave bone marrow, and they were healthy. As regards this clone: Its antigen remains unidentified.

From germline, CDR1 is SGHNT and CDR2 YYREEE (reference sequence). This CDR3 is 15 amino acids long. V lost 4 bases to trimming and J lost 7 bases; unmatched junction nucleotides: 9. The sequence came from a man aged 18 to 29 in good health and CMV-seronegative. What was sequenced was PBMCs. The V and J genes are TRBV5-4 and TRBJ1-4, with TRBD1 matching over 8 bases. The CDR3 DNA reads as TGTGCCAGCAGCGAGCCGGGACAGGCGGGTGAAAAACTGTTTTTT. It translates to CASSEPGQAGEKLFF. Looking up the rest from reference TRBV5-4 and TRBJ1-4 gives the full variable domain: ETGVTQSPTHLIKTRGQQVTLRCSSQSGHNTVSWYQQALGQGPQFIFQYYREEENGRGNFPPRFSGLQFPNYSSELNVNALELDDSALYLCASSEPGQAGEKLFFGSGTQLSVL.